A selection of T cell receptor beta chains follows, all from one sample in a study of blood T cell repertoires in COVID-19. TCRdb's copy holds only in-frame clones and misses some; the assay was immunoSEQ multiplex PCR. The sample carries 190,000 or so clones, approximately 80% recorded once. The material sequenced was peripheral blood. These receptors all stem from a man aged 55 to 70 with COVID-19, enrolled during active disease. Both conserved end residues are part of each CDR3. Each record gives: D gene, clone size, J gene, V gene, CDR3 protein, CDR3 DNA. A D gene is named only where the DNA matches it firmly. Rows may omit the clone size; those that give it use once, few, many or a size class.

TRBD2	once	TRBJ2-1	TRBV9	CASSVGLAGGPSYNEQFF	TGTGCCAGCAGCGTGGGGCTAGCGGGAGGGCCCTCGTACAATGAGCAGTTCTTC
-	-	TRBJ2-7	TRBV11-2	CASSLRTTSSYEQYF	TGTGCCAGCAGCTTAAGGACAACGAGCTCCTACGAGCAGTACTTC
-	-	TRBJ1-2	TRBV21-1	CASSKGGRSFYGYTF	TGTGCCAGCAGCAAAGGAGGTCGGTCGTTCTATGGCTACACCTTC
-	-	TRBJ1-6	TRBV12-3/TRBV12-4	CASSRTNNSPLHF	TGTGCCAGCAGCCGGACAAATAATTCACCCCTCCACTTT
-	-	TRBJ1-6	TRBV7-9	CASSFAGAGSPLHF	TGTGCCAGCAGCTTTGCAGGGGCAGGTTCACCCCTCCACTTT
TRBD1	once	TRBJ2-3	TRBV19	CASSRPRDRPKMERDTQYF	TGTGCCAGTAGTAGGCCCCGGGACAGGCCGAAAATGGAGAGAGATACGCAGTATTTT
-	-	TRBJ1-1	TRBV7-2	CASSLVLRTVNTEAFF	TGTGCCAGCAGCTTAGTGCTTCGGACAGTGAACACTGAAGCTTTCTTT
-	-	TRBJ2-1	TRBV10-3	CAISGGVGYNEQFF	TGTGCCATCAGTGGGGGGGTCGGCTACAATGAGCAGTTCTTC
TRBD1	-	TRBJ2-3	TRBV24-1	CATSDPGQGTDTQYF	TGTGCCACCAGTGACCCAGGACAGGGCACAGATACGCAGTATTTT
TRBD1	-	TRBJ1-1	TRBV20-1	CSASLQGIFNTEAFF	TGCAGTGCTAGTCTACAGGGGATCTTTAACACTGAAGCTTTCTTT